The present T cell receptor beta chain was sequenced within a study of T-cell memory formation after mild COVID-19. The CDR3 loop spans 15 amino acids. V lost 4 bases to trimming and J lost 2 bases, with 12 bases between them. Germline V gene data show CDR1 as SGHTA and CDR2 as FQGNSA. TCRdb re-analysed the 5' RACE reads in MiXCR, keeping a single row per CDR3 protein. The data contain under 250,000 distinct CDR3 sequences, more than 8% of them singletons. This clonotype was seen only a few times. Sequenced sample: PBMCs or a T cell subset sorted from them (not recorded which). The receptor was isolated from a man between 18 and 35 years old who had mild COVID-19 (a few samples of this study predate the infection). Cell type and time point are not known. The V and J genes are TRBV7-2 and TRBJ2-1, with D maybe TRBD1 (5 bases). CDR3 nucleotides: TGTGCCAGCAGCTCCAACCAGGGAACCTACAATGAGCAGTTCTTC. Its protein is CASSSNQGTYNEQFF.